This section outlines one T cell receptor beta chain sequence together with its context. Its specificity is not known. This sample stems from a study of T cell responses to AZD1222 COVID-19 vaccine. Findings and caveats of the study: Females outnumbered males among donors, who were mostly white British; clonal diversity was possibly underestimated. Spike-specific TCR depth and breadth grew after two AZD1222 doses.

Measured with immunoSEQ multiplex PCR; TCRdb has only the in-frame clones, and not every one. The data show more than 100,000 clones, approximately 90% seen once. The sequencing used peripheral blood, collected on day 0 of AZD1222 vaccination. The clonotype comes from an adult in good health.

CDR3 residues: CASSSSQWRSNTEAFF. The CDR3 DNA follows: TGTGCCAGCAGCTCATCCCAGTGGCGATCGAACACTGAAGCTTTCTTT. The chain uses TRBV11-2 and TRBJ1-1; D not resolved. The CDR3 has 16 amino acids. CDR1 and CDR2 from the germline V gene are SGHAT and FQNNGV. V was cut by 4 bases and J by 1 base, with 16 bases left in between. Full variable domain (remainder filled in from reference TRBV11-2 and TRBJ1-1): EAGVAQSPRYKIIEKRQSVAFWCNPISGHATLYWYQQILGQGPKLLIQFQNNGVVDDSQLPKDRFSAERLKGVDSTLKIQPAKLEDSAVYLCASSSSQWRSNTEAFFGQGTRLTVV.